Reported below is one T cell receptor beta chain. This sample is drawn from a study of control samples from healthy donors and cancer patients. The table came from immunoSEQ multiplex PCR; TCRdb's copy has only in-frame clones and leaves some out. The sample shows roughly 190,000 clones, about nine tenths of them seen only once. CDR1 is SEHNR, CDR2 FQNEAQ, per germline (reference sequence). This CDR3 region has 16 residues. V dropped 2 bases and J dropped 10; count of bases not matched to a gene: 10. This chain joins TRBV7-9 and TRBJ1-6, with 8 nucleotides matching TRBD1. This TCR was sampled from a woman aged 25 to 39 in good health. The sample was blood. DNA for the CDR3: TGTGCCAGCAGCTTAAGTGGACAGGGCCGAGGATCACCCCTCCACTTT. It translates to CASSLSGQGRGSPLHF.